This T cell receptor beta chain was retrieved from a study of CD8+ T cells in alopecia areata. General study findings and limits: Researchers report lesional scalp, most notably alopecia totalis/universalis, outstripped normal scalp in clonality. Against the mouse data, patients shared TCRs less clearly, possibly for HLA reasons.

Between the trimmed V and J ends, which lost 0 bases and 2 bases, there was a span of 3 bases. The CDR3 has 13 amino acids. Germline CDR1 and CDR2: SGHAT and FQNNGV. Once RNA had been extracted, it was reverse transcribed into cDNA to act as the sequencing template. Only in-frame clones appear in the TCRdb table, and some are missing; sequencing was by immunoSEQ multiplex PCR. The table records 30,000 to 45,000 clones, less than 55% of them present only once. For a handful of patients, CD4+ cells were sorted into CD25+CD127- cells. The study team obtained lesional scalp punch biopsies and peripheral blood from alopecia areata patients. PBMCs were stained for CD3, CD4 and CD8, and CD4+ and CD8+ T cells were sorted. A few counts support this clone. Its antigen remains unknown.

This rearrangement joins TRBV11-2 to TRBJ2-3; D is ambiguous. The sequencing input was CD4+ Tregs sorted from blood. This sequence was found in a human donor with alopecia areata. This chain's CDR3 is CASSLDPTDTQYF. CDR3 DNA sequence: TGTGCCAGCAGCTTAGATCCCACAGATACGCAGTATTTT.